What follows describes a single T cell receptor (beta chain). Antigen specificity is unknown. These data are taken from a study of cytomegalovirus exposure and HLA in healthy donors. Overall study findings and caveats: With further analysis later on, most CMV-associated TCR beta chains appeared HLA-restricted. Presence/absence analyses rested on an assumption that sequencing depth was roughly uniform across donors. What was likely a sequencing artifact was a cluster of highly shared sequence variants.

It was with 60 Vbeta and 13 Jbeta primers that the PCR ran. Clones were sequenced by immunoSEQ multiplex PCR, and TCRdb holds only the in-frame ones, with some missing. The sample includes around 70,000 clones. In germline, CDR1 is KGHSH, CDR2 LQKENI. The CDR3 has 13 amino acids. Trimming pared 6 bases from V and 3 bases from J, leaving 12 bases between. There were likely unrecorded immune exposures, though donors were nominally healthy when sampled. The receptor was isolated from a woman aged 25 to 39 in good health and CMV-seronegative. The genes are TRBV18 and TRBJ2-7; possibly TRBD1 for D (5 bases). Sequencing input: PBMCs. The DNA of the CDR3 is TGTGCCAGCTCCTCAGACAGCGTCTACGAGCAGTACTTC. The encoded protein is CASSSDSVYEQYF. Combining the CDR3 with reference TRBV18 and TRBJ2-7 gives the whole variable domain NAGVMQNPRHLVRRRGQEARLRCSPMKGHSHVYWYRQLPEEGLKFMVYLQKENIIDESGMPKERFSAEFPKEGPSILRIQQVVRGDSAAYFCASSSDSVYEQYFGPGTRLTVT.